Shown below are 28 T cell receptor beta chains from a single sample sequenced in a study of OX40 agonist ivuxolimab in advanced cancers. TCRdb's copy holds only in-frame clones and misses some; the assay was immunoSEQ multiplex PCR. Of roughly 35,000 clones detected, 81% appear once; the ten largest clones hold approximately 22%. The sample here was CD4+ or CD8+ T cells sorted from blood, taken in a trial of the OX40 agonist ivuxolimab. The receptors were sampled from an adult with an advanced solid tumor such as melanoma, head and neck, liver or kidney cancer.

The chain has TRBV28 and TRBJ2-7; no reliable D call. The CDR3 runs 15 residues. Germline V gives CDR1 MDHEN, CDR2 SYDVKM. Between the trimmed V and J ends, which lost 5 bases and 1 base, there was a span of 15 bases. This CDR3 reads CASSLPSGTSYEQYF. The CDR3 nucleotides are TGTGCCAGCAGTCTACCCTCAGGAACTTCCTACGAGCAGTACTTC.

This clone is categorized as medium-sized. The chain is built from TRBV30 and TRBJ1-3; possible D gene TRBD1, 5 bases. CDR1 is GTSNPN, CDR2 SVGIG, per germline (reference sequence). The CDR3 length is 12 residues. V lost 2 bases and J lost 11, with 13 bases in between. DNA of the CDR3: TGTGCCTGGAGTTTCCTACGGGGGGCCATATATTTT. Its protein is CAWSFLRGAIYF.

V is TRBV7-9 and J is TRBJ1-1; D uncertain. The CDR3 has 14 amino acids. Looked up from germline, CDR1 is SEHNR and CDR2 is FQNEAQ (reference sequence). The V end was cut by 5 bases, the J end by 5 bases, with 15 bases between. The CDR3 DNA reads TGTGCCAGCAGCCTAACGGCAGGCGCAACTGAAGCTTTCTTT. Translation: CASSLTAGATEAFF.

The genes are TRBV5-5 and TRBJ2-1, with a weak D call TRBD2 (6 bases). This CDR3 region has 16 residues. Germline values: CDR1 SGHKS, CDR2 YYEKEE (reference sequence). Trimming left V 1 base short and J 3 bases short, with 14 bases between. The DNA for the CDR3 is TGTGCCAGCAGCTTGTGGGCCGGGAGTGTCTACAATGAGCAGTTCTTC. It encodes CASSLWAGSVYNEQFF.

This sequence joins TRBV9 and TRBJ1-4; no reliable D call. Germline values: CDR1 SGDLS, CDR2 YYNGEE. V was trimmed by 6 bases and J by 2 bases, leaving 11 bases between them. The CDR3 loop spans 14 amino acids. The CDR3 nucleotides are TGTGCCAGCAACGTCGGTGATACTAATGAAAAACTGTTTTTT. It encodes CASNVGDTNEKLFF. Filled out from reference TRBV9 and TRBJ1-4, the complete variable domain reads DSGVTQTPKHLITATGQRVTLRCSPRSGDLSVYWYQQSLDQGLQFLIQYYNGEERAKGNILERFSAQQFPDLHSELNLSSLELGDSALYFCASNVGDTNEKLFFGSGTQLSVL.

The chain employs TRBV6-5 and TRBJ1-1; 10 nucleotides agree with TRBD1. Germline V lookup: CDR1 MNHEY, CDR2 SVGAGI. The CDR3 is 14 residues long. Germline trimming cut 6 bases from V and 2 bases from J; bases unmatched to any gene: 3. The CDR3 loop is CASRDRGANTEAFF. In nucleotides, the CDR3 is TGTGCCAGCAGGGACAGGGGGGCAAACACTGAAGCTTTCTTT.

The rearrangement links TRBV11-2 to TRBJ2-3; TRBD2 aligns across 13 bases. Looked up from germline, CDR1 is SGHAT and CDR2 is FQNNGV. The CDR3 has 16 residues. The junction had 8 bases not matched to a gene; V was cut back by 8 bases and J by 3 bases. Written as DNA, the CDR3 is TGTGCCAGCGGCTACGGACTAGCGGGAGTTACAGATACGCAGTATTTT. Its translation is CASGYGLAGVTDTQYF.

V gene TRBV7-3 combines with J gene TRBJ2-5, with D perhaps TRBD1 or TRBD2 (5 bases each). V lost 5 bases and J 7 bases, leaving 14 bases between the germline ends. Germline loops: CDR1 SGHTA, CDR2 FQGTGA. CDR3 length: 13 amino acids. The CDR3 nucleotides are TGTGCCAGCAGCCTCTCTCGGGACGGGACCCAGTACTTC. Translated: CASSLSRDGTQYF.

V gene TRBV19 combines with J gene TRBJ2-6; D perhaps matches TRBD1 (5 bases). CDR3 length: 14 amino acids. Looked up from germline, CDR1 is LNHDA and CDR2 is SQIVND (reference sequence). The ends were cut back, 7 bases at V and 2 bases at J, with 9 bases in the middle. CDR3: CASIPRAGANVLTF. As DNA, the CDR3 is TGTGCCAGTATCCCCAGGGCTGGGGCCAACGTCCTGACTTTC.

The V call is TRBV6-6, the J call TRBJ2-2; 8 bases fit TRBD1. V dropped 5 bases and J dropped 4; count of bases not matched to a gene: 3. Germline CDR1 MNHNY, CDR2 SVGAGI (reference sequence). The CDR3 runs 14 residues. CDR3 DNA: TGTGCCAGCAGTGACACAGGGGGCACCGGGGAGCTGTTTTTT. Protein product: CASSDTGGTGELFF.

This clone has only a few counts. V and J are TRBV4-1 and TRBJ1-1; D is unresolved. The CDR3 extends over 13 amino acids. Deletions cut 0 bases from V and 5 bases from J, with 7 bases between. Germline lookup yields CDR1 MGHRA and CDR2 YSYEKL. CDR3 in amino acids: CASSQEIKTEAFF. In nucleotides, the CDR3 is TGCGCCAGCAGCCAAGAAATCAAGACTGAAGCTTTCTTT.

The table lists this clone with a few counts. The rearrangement links TRBV11-2 to TRBJ2-7; D might be TRBD2 (6 bases). Germline values: CDR1 SGHAT, CDR2 FQNNGV. This CDR3 comprises 17 residues. V shed 5 bases and J shed 0 bases, with 20 bases lying between them. CDR3 nucleotide sequence: TGTGCCAGCAGCCGCCTCCGTGGGACTGAAAGCTCCTACGAGCAGTACTTC. Residues: CASSRLRGTESSYEQYF.

The chain combines TRBV29-1 with TRBJ2-5; 9 bases map to TRBD1. Germline values: CDR1 SQVTM, CDR2 ANQGSEA. This CDR3 region has 14 residues. J lost 4 bases, V lost 3 bases, and 6 bases had no gene match. The CDR3 is CSVDGQGMRETQYF. CDR3 DNA: TGCAGCGTTGACGGACAGGGGATGAGAGAGACCCAGTACTTC. The full variable domain, its missing parts supplied by reference TRBV29-1 and TRBJ2-5, is SAVISQKPSRDICQRGTSLTIQCQVDSQVTMMFWYRQQPGQSLTLIATANQGSEATYESGFVIDKFPISRPNLTFSTLTVSNMSPEDSSIYLCSVDGQGMRETQYFGPGTRLLVL.

The rearrangement joins TRBV10-2 to TRBJ2-3; perhaps TRBD2 as D (6 bases). Germline assignment: CDR1 WSHSY and CDR2 SAAADI. V dropped 5 bases and J dropped 0 bases, with 15 bases sitting between them. This CDR3 spans 16 amino acids. CDR3 in amino acids: CASSYTPSGSTDTQYF. CDR3 nucleotide sequence: TGCGCCAGCAGTTACACGCCCAGCGGGAGCACAGATACGCAGTATTTT.

This chain links TRBV7-8 with TRBJ1-3; the D gene is possibly TRBD1 (5 bases). Germline CDR1 is SGHVS and CDR2 is FQNEAQ. V was clipped by 5 bases and J by 0 bases, with 17 bases between them. This CDR3 comprises 17 residues. CDR3 residues: CASSPGTAGYSGNTIYF. CDR3 coding DNA: TGTGCCAGCAGCCCCGGGACGGCCGGCTACTCTGGAAACACCATATATTTT.

As concerns this clone: At one of its ends the junction is not consistent with the germline gene, which may arise from a read error. The chain joins TRBV2 to TRBJ2-7; the match to TRBD1 covers 10 bases. Germline-derived CDR1 and CDR2 are SNHLY and FYNNEI. The CDR3 has 15 amino acids. This CDR3 reads CASNPPGQGTSSLNF. CDR3 nucleotides: TGTGCCAGCAATCCCCCGGGACAGGGGACCTCCAGCCTTAACTTC.

This clone appeared once. The CDR3 end shows no conserved phenylalanine or tryptophan, and so a read error is likely. The DNA is omitted, as the CDR3 cannot be located on it reliably, and the CDR3 follows TCRdb's listing. V and J are TRBV6-4 and TRBJ1-4. CDR1 and CDR2 (germline): MRHNA, SNTAGT. The CDR3 contains 10 residues when both ends are counted. The CDR3 protein is CASRCPAGWH.

Notes on this clone: The sample contains more than one DNA sequence encoding this CDR3. The chain employs TRBV9 and TRBJ1-2, with D unresolved. The CDR3 spans 14 residues. With 0 bases removed from V and 4 bases from J, the gap between germline ends came to 10 bases. The V gene's germline CDR1 is SGDLS and CDR2 YYNGEE. The CDR3 protein is CASSVDAGFYGYTF. The DNA of the CDR3 is TGTGCCAGCAGCGTAGATGCCGGGTTCTATGGCTACACCTTC.

This rearrangement joins TRBV27 to TRBJ2-7, with 7 bases matching TRBD2. The CDR3 spans 12 residues. The junction had 7 bases not matched to a gene; V was cut back by 7 bases and J by 7 bases. CDR1 is MNHEY, CDR2 SMNVEV, per germline (reference sequence). The CDR3 DNA is TGTGCCAGCAAGGGAGGGGCGAGAGAGCAGTACTTC. Its translation is CASKGGAREQYF.

The genes are TRBV7-8 and TRBJ1-4; tentatively, D is TRBD1 (5 bases). The CDR3 totals 16 residues. V dropped 5 bases and J dropped 8 bases, with 21 bases sitting between them. CDR1 is SGHVS, CDR2 FQNEAQ, per germline. The CDR3 DNA reads TGTGCCAGCAGCCTTACTCCGGGCGTATGGGGCGAAAAACTGTTTTTT. Its protein is CASSLTPGVWGEKLFF.

This rearrangement joins TRBV7-3 to TRBJ2-5; D is unresolved. Germline V lookup: CDR1 SGHTA, CDR2 FQGTGA. V shed 4 bases and J shed 4 bases, with 16 bases lying between them. The CDR3 covers 15 residues. CDR3 DNA: TGTGCCAGCAGCTCCCGGCCATGGCCGGGAGAGACCCAGTACTTC. Translating gives CASSSRPWPGETQYF.

The V gene is TRBV5-6, the J gene TRBJ2-5; no firm D call. This CDR3 comprises 12 residues. The germline V and J ends were trimmed by 0 bases and 7 bases, with 7 bases remaining between them. Per the germline V gene, CDR1 is SGHDT and CDR2 is YYEEEE. This CDR3 reads CASSLAKGTQYF. CDR3 in DNA: TGTGCCAGCAGCTTGGCCAAAGGGACCCAGTACTTC.

This clone was recorded only once. The rearrangement uses TRBV7-2 and TRBJ1-5; a possible D gene is TRBD1 (5 bases). The CDR3 sequence is 14 residues long. V shed 5 bases and J shed 4 bases, with 12 bases lying between them. CDR1 is SGHTA and CDR2 is FQGNSA in the germline V gene. The CDR3 protein is CASSAGRVNQPQHF. DNA of the CDR3: TGTGCCAGCAGCGCGGGACGGGTGAATCAGCCCCAGCATTTT. The full variable domain, completed using reference TRBV7-2 and TRBJ1-5, is GAGVSQSPSNKVTEKGKDVELRCDPISGHTALYWYRQSLGQGLEFLIYFQGNSAPDKSGLPSDRFSAERTGGSVSTLTIQRTQQEDSAVYLCASSAGRVNQPQHFGDGTRLSIL.

This clone was found once. The rearrangement uses TRBV4-1 and TRBJ2-5, with D maybe TRBD2 (6 bases). The length of the CDR3 is 19 residues. CDR1 and CDR2 from the germline V gene are MGHRA and YSYEKL. Trimming shortened V by 1 base and J by 1 base, and 22 bases separated the two germline ends. The CDR3 region has the DNA TGCGCCAGCAGCCAAGTAGCCCCCCCCGCTAGCGACGCCCAAGAGACCCAGTACTTC. It encodes CASSQVAPPASDAQETQYF.

The CDR3 nucleotides read TGTGCCAGCAGTCCACAGGGCTCCCCTGCCTACGAGCAGTACTTC. Amino acids: CASSPQGSPAYEQYF. The V and J genes are TRBV6-5 and TRBJ2-7; maybe TRBD1 (6 bases). CDR1 is MNHEY, CDR2 SVGAGI, per germline. The CDR3 totals 15 residues. V shed 5 bases and J shed 2 bases, with 16 bases lying between them.

The chain carries TRBV5-8 and TRBJ2-3; tentatively, D is TRBD1 or TRBD2 (6 bases each). Germline lookup yields CDR1 SGHTS and CDR2 YDEGEE. The CDR3 covers 16 residues. Deletions cut 3 bases from V and 1 base from J, with 15 bases between. The CDR3 DNA reads TGTGCCAGCAGCTCGGGGGCCCGGGGACGCACAGATACGCAGTATTTT. Translated, it gives CASSSGARGRTDTQYF.

The V and J genes are TRBV27 and TRBJ1-2; 7 positions match TRBD1. The CDR3 contains 16 residues. Germline-derived CDR1 and CDR2 are MNHEY and SMNVEV (reference sequence). V shed 3 bases, J shed 8 bases, and the junction held 15 bases outside the gene matches. The CDR3 loop is CASSLALRAQGGGYTF. The CDR3 DNA follows: TGTGCCAGCAGTTTGGCCCTTCGGGCGCAGGGGGGCGGCTACACCTTC.

This rearrangement joins TRBV15 to TRBJ2-7, with 8 bases matching TRBD1. The CDR3 extends over 14 amino acids. Trimming cost V 5 bases and J 2 bases; bases outside gene matches: 5. Germline V lookup: CDR1 LNHNV, CDR2 YYDKDF (reference sequence). The CDR3 here is CATSADRGPYEQYF. The DNA for the CDR3 is TGTGCCACCAGCGCCGACAGGGGCCCCTACGAGCAGTACTTC.